These 8 T cell receptor beta chains originate from one sample sequenced in a study of human versus mouse CDR3 diversity and MHC coevolution. The assay was immunoSEQ multiplex PCR, and TCRdb's table has in-frame clones only and misses some. The sample holds roughly 80,000 clones, about 93% seen once. The sequenced sample consisted of naive CD4+ T cells from blood. Subset given: CD45RO-negative CD62L-positive naive CD4 T cells. The receptors come from a person aged 25 to 75 in good health.

This clone came up once. This chain links TRBV7-2 with TRBJ2-3; unclear D gene. CDR1 is SGHTA, CDR2 FQGNSA, per germline. V lost 2 bases and J 3 bases, leaving 3 bases between the germline ends. The CDR3 extends over 12 amino acids. The CDR3 nucleotides are TGTGCCAGCAGCTTATATACAGATACGCAGTATTTT. It translates to CASSLYTDTQYF.

This clone was seen a few times. V and J are TRBV28 and TRBJ1-4; TRBD1 is a possible D gene (5 bases). V lost 2 bases, J lost 6 bases, and 10 bases lay in between. The CDR3 is 14 amino acids. Germline assignment: CDR1 MDHEN and CDR2 SYDVKM. The DNA for the CDR3 is TGTGCCAGCAGTTTACCAGGGTCGGATGAAAAACTGTTTTTT. Its protein product is CASSLPGSDEKLFF.

The chain carries TRBV4-2 and TRBJ2-1, with TRBD1 identical over 10 bases. There are 16 residues in the CDR3. Per the germline V gene, CDR1 is LGHNA and CDR2 is YNFKEQ. Trimming took 1 base from V and 7 from J; bases not matched to a gene: 7. CDR3 in amino acids: CASSQVAGQGINEQFF. Written as DNA, the CDR3 is TGTGCCAGCAGCCAAGTCGCGGGACAGGGGATTAATGAGCAGTTCTTC.

The rearrangement links TRBV4-2 to TRBJ2-1; tentatively, D is TRBD2 (6 bases). V was shortened by 4 bases and J by 5 bases, with 12 bases between the two germline ends. Germline CDR1 is LGHNA and CDR2 is YNFKEQ. The CDR3 is made up of 14 amino acids. CDR3 in amino acids: CASSLRLGNNEQFF. The CDR3 DNA reads as TGTGCCAGCAGCCTTCGACTAGGGAACAATGAGCAGTTCTTC.

In DNA form, the CDR3 reads TGTGCCAGCAGGCGACAGGGAAACTACGAGCAGTACTTC. Protein: CASRRQGNYEQYF. The chain employs TRBV27 and TRBJ2-7; 7 bases are shared with TRBD1. CDR1 and CDR2 from the germline V gene are MNHEY and SMNVEV (reference sequence). The V segment lost 6 bases and the J segment 3 bases; nucleotides outside the gene matches: 5. This CDR3 spans 13 amino acids.

The chain has TRBV6-5 and TRBJ2-1; 7 positions match TRBD1. The trim removed 5 bases at V and 12 bases at J, leaving 10 bases unmatched. The CDR3 loop spans 13 amino acids. Germline lookup yields CDR1 MNHEY and CDR2 SVGAGI. CDR3 DNA sequence: TGTGCCAGCAGTGACCGACAGGGTTCTACGCAGTTCTTC. Encoded protein: CASSDRQGSTQFF.

The genes are TRBV18 and TRBJ2-3; TRBD1 aligns across 9 bases. The CDR3 runs to 16 residues. Trimming took 4 bases from V and 2 from J; bases not matched to a gene: 7. Germline values: CDR1 KGHSH, CDR2 LQKENI. In DNA form, the CDR3 reads TGTGCCAGCTCACGACCCGGGACAGGGCTCACAGATACGCAGTATTTT. Translation gives CASSRPGTGLTDTQYF.

Written as DNA, the CDR3 is TGTGCCAGTAGTATGGGCATACTCAATCAGCCCCAGCATTTT. It codes for CASSMGILNQPQHF. The chain combines TRBV19 with TRBJ1-5; D is undetermined. The CDR3 sequence is 14 residues long. V dropped 3 bases and J dropped 3 bases, with 9 bases sitting between them. CDR1 is LNHDA and CDR2 is SQIVND in the germline V gene (reference sequence).